This is a list of T cell receptor beta chains from one sample in a study of early T cells in non-severe SARS-CoV-2 infection. TCRdb re-called the 5' RACE reads through MiXCR, storing one row per CDR3 protein. The sample has around 19,000 distinct CDR3 sequences; over 4% are singletons. Material: whole blood. The receptors here all came from an adult who was a healthcare worker with PCR-confirmed SARS-CoV-2 infection or an uninfected control (not recorded which). Each CDR3 is given with its conserved first and last residue. D genes are given only for firm matches. Size values are once, few and many counts, or a class for expanded clones, and some rows have none.

v_gene	abundance	j_gene	d_gene	CDR3aa	CDR3nt
TRBV12-3/TRBV12-4	many	TRBJ1-1	TRBD1	CASSYLGDRGHTEAFF	TGTGCCAGCAGTTACTTGGGGGACAGGGGGCACACTGAAGCTTTCTTT
TRBV7-2	many	TRBJ2-1	.	CASSLEGLGIDNEQFF	TGTGCCAGCAGCTTAGAAGGGCTAGGGATTGACAATGAGCAGTTCTTC
TRBV7-8	many	TRBJ2-5	.	CASSPPGGGLETQYF	TGTGCCAGCAGCCCTCCGGGGGGCGGATTAGAGACCCAGTACTTC
TRBV19	few	TRBJ1-2	.	CASSIEAAITSRDNYGYTF	TGTGCCAGTAGTATTGAGGCCGCTATAACTTCTAGAGATAACTATGGCTACACCTTC
TRBV7-9	.	TRBJ2-6	.	CASSPTGTGANVLTF	TGTGCCAGCAGCCCAACAGGCACTGGGGCCAACGTCCTGACTTTC
TRBV6-1	.	TRBJ2-3	.	CASSEDAGDTQYF	TGTGCCAGCAGTGAAGATGCAGGAGATACGCAGTATTTT
TRBV6-1	few	TRBJ2-3	.	CASSEAGADTQYF	TGTGCCAGCAGTGAAGCCGGTGCAGATACGCAGTATTTT
TRBV5-1	many	TRBJ2-2	.	CASSLNPGNTGELFF	TGCGCCAGCAGCTTGAATCCAGGGAACACCGGGGAGCTGTTTTTT
TRBV6-5	.	TRBJ1-1	.	CASVRNTEAFF	TGTGCCAGCGTAAGGAACACTGAAGCTTTCTTT
TRBV6-5	many	TRBJ1-6	.	CASRGGLMNSPLHF	TGTGCCAGCAGGGGGGGACTTATGAATTCACCCCTCCACTTT
TRBV5-8	few	TRBJ1-2	TRBD1	CASSLGTGVVNYGYTF	TGTGCCAGCAGCTTGGGGACAGGGGTCGTGAACTATGGCTACACCTTC
TRBV30	medium-sized	TRBJ2-7	.	CACLNARLGEQYF	TGTGCCTGCCTTAATGCCCGGTTGGGCGAGCAGTACTTC
TRBV9	many	TRBJ2-1	TRBD2	CASSVETSGGPAYNEQFF	TGTGCCAGCAGCGTAGAAACTAGCGGGGGCCCCGCCTACAATGAGCAGTTCTTC
TRBV19	few	TRBJ2-3	.	CASSIGGVSTDTQYF	TGTGCCAGTAGTATAGGGGGCGTGAGCACAGATACGCAGTATTTT
TRBV18	few	TRBJ2-1	.	CASSPNNYGGFF	TGTGCCAGCTCACCAAACAACTATGGAGGGTTCTTC
TRBV7-2	many	TRBJ2-1	.	CASSSGPVINEQFF	TGTGCCAGCAGTTCGGGACCAGTTATAAATGAGCAGTTCTTC
TRBV5-6	many	TRBJ2-7	TRBD1	CASSLVWDRVGEQYF	TGTGCCAGCAGCTTGGTATGGGACAGGGTGGGAGAGCAGTACTTC
TRBV18	medium-sized	TRBJ1-2	.	CASSPNDRDYGYTF	TGTGCCAGCTCACCTAACGACAGAGACTATGGCTACACCTTC
TRBV6-2/TRBV6-3	many	TRBJ2-2	.	CASSERPRENGELFF	TGTGCCAGCAGCGAACGCCCCAGGGAGAACGGGGAGCTGTTTTTT
TRBV11-2	many	TRBJ2-3	TRBD2	CASSPSGISTDTQYF	TGTGCCAGCAGCCCCAGCGGGATAAGCACAGATACGCAGTATTTT
TRBV30	few	TRBJ2-5	.	CACNPGTQETQYF	TGTGCCTGCAACCCAGGGACCCAAGAGACCCAGTACTTC
TRBV7-2	many	TRBJ1-2	.	CASSPVWGNYGYTF	TGTGCCAGCAGCCCCGTATGGGGTAACTATGGCTACACCTTC
TRBV11-2	many	TRBJ2-5	TRBD1	CASSLPRGTGEETQYF	TGTGCCAGCAGCTTACCTCGTGGGACAGGGGAAGAGACCCAGTACTTC
TRBV6-1	medium-sized	TRBJ1-1	TRBD1	CASRGYRGMSTEAFF	TGTGCCAGCAGGGGCTACAGGGGAATGAGCACTGAAGCTTTCTTT
TRBV28	.	TRBJ2-1	.	CASSLRDTAYNEQFF	TGTGCCAGCAGTTTGCGAGACACCGCTTACAATGAGCAGTTCTTC
TRBV11-2	few	TRBJ2-2	TRBD1	CASSADRGGELFF	TGTGCCAGCAGCGCCGACAGGGGCGGGGAGCTGTTTTTT
TRBV5-1	many	TRBJ2-1	TRBD2	CASSGILAGDYNEQFF	TGCGCCAGCAGCGGCATCCTAGCGGGAGACTACAATGAGCAGTTCTTC
TRBV20-1	few	TRBJ1-4	TRBD1	CSAPTGGRTNEKLFF	TGCAGTGCTCCGACAGGGGGCCGCACTAATGAAAAACTGTTTTTT
TRBV21-1	.	TRBJ2-3	.	CASSKVDSPSTDTQYF	TGTGCCAGCAGCAAAGTGGATAGCCCTAGCACAGATACGCAGTATTTT
TRBV15	many	TRBJ1-4	.	CATGGESGEKLFF	TGTGCCACCGGGGGGGAATCAGGTGAAAAACTGTTTTTT
TRBV29-1	many	TRBJ2-1	TRBD2	CSASISGTIFNEQFF	TGCAGCGCTTCTATCTCCGGGACTATCTTCAATGAGCAGTTCTTC
TRBV29-1	many	TRBJ2-1	.	CSVERDTGWNEQFF	TGCAGCGTTGAAAGGGACACCGGGTGGAATGAGCAGTTCTTC
TRBV6-5	many	TRBJ1-6	.	CASSYAPKNSPLHF	TGTGCCAGCAGTTACGCCCCTAAAAATTCACCCCTCCACTTT
TRBV12-3/TRBV12-4	many	TRBJ1-2	.	CASSFEGSSYTF	TGTGCCAGCAGTTTTGAAGGGTCGAGCTACACCTTC
TRBV30	few	TRBJ2-3	.	CAWGRGTDTQYF	TGTGCCTGGGGCAGGGGCACAGATACGCAGTATTTT
TRBV27	.	TRBJ2-3	TRBD2	CASSQTSDTDTQYF	TGTGCCAGCAGCCAGACTAGCGACACAGATACGCAGTATTTT
TRBV21-1	few	TRBJ2-1	.	CASSNRDSSYNEQFF	TGTGCCAGCAGCAACCGGGACAGCTCCTACAATGAGCAGTTCTTC
TRBV11-2	medium-sized	TRBJ2-5	TRBD2	CASSLDGLADQETQYF	TGTGCCAGCAGCTTAGATGGGCTAGCGGATCAAGAGACCCAGTACTTC
TRBV2	many	TRBJ1-1	.	CASSESGGRILVFF	TGTGCCAGCAGTGAATCTGGGGGCAGGATCCTGGTTTTCTTT
TRBV15	many	TRBJ2-2	.	CATSSKDRKNTGELFF	TGTGCCACCAGCAGTAAGGACAGAAAGAACACCGGGGAGCTGTTTTTT
TRBV4-3	few	TRBJ1-2	TRBD1	CASSQGQGDGYTF	TGCGCCAGCAGCCAGGGGCAGGGGGATGGCTACACCTTC
TRBV5-1	many	TRBJ1-1	.	CASRRDVGNTEAFF	TGCGCCAGCAGAAGGGACGTAGGGAACACTGAAGCTTTCTTT
TRBV7-3	.	TRBJ2-7	TRBD1	CASSWGQGGEQYF	TGTGCCAGCAGCTGGGGACAGGGAGGCGAGCAGTACTTC
TRBV20-1	few	TRBJ1-5	.	CSARQGDSNQPQHF	TGCAGTGCTAGACAAGGAGATAGCAATCAGCCCCAGCATTTT
TRBV5-6	many	TRBJ2-5	.	CASSPKRGGLPETQYF	TGTGCCAGCAGCCCTAAACGGGGCGGGCTGCCGGAGACCCAGTACTTC
TRBV2	.	TRBJ2-7	TRBD1	CASGTGVHEQYF	TGTGCCAGCGGGACAGGGGTGCACGAGCAGTACTTC
TRBV2	.	TRBJ2-7	.	CASSDDSGGYEQYF	TGTGCCAGCAGTGACGACAGCGGAGGCTACGAGCAGTACTTC
TRBV12-3/TRBV12-4	.	TRBJ2-3	TRBD2	CASTSTSGGTDTQYF	TGTGCCAGCACCAGTACTAGCGGGGGCACAGATACGCAGTATTTT
TRBV20-1	many	TRBJ1-1	.	CSAWRGNTEAFF	TGCAGTGCCTGGCGGGGGAACACTGAAGCTTTCTTT
TRBV7-3	.	TRBJ1-1	.	CASSPNRGLEAFF	TGTGCCAGCAGCCCCAACAGAGGGCTTGAAGCTTTCTTT
TRBV3-1	few	TRBJ2-1	.	CASSQAGIAGEQFF	TGTGCCAGCAGCCAAGCAGGGATAGCTGGTGAGCAGTTCTTC
TRBV30	many	TRBJ1-5	.	CAWSVVGRNNQPQHF	TGTGCCTGGAGTGTAGTAGGTCGGAACAATCAGCCCCAGCATTTT
TRBV13	many	TRBJ2-7	.	CASSLGRFEQYF	TGTGCCAGCAGCCTCGGGCGTTTTGAGCAGTACTTC
TRBV7-6	many	TRBJ2-5	.	CASSLRSLKETQYF	TGTGCCAGCAGCCTACGTAGCCTTAAAGAGACCCAGTACTTC
TRBV14	many	TRBJ1-2	.	CASSPVGYYGYTF	TGTGCCAGCAGCCCCGTGGGATACTATGGCTACACCTTC